This record covers a single T cell receptor beta chain. Its specificity is not known. This same CDR3 is encoded by further DNA sequences in the sample. This sample was included in a study of shared clonotypes between healthy human individuals. Germline assignment: CDR1 DFQATT and CDR2 SNEGSKA (reference sequence). V was cut by 5 bases and J by 7 bases, with 8 bases left in between. This CDR3 contains 11 residues. Study observations and caveats: The generation probabilities recorded for non-shared clonotypes fell below those of clonotypes shared by all four donors.

Only in-frame clones appear in the TCRdb table, and some are missing; sequencing was by immunoSEQ multiplex PCR. The sample consists of a few million clones, roughly 92% of them appearing once. The chain couples TRBV20-1 to TRBJ1-4; D unresolved. The source is a man aged 18 to 29 in good health. Some clones in this sample may be carry-over from other donors' samples. Sequencing was carried out using naive CD4+ T cells from PBMCs. Subset of the sample: CD45RA+ positively selected. The CDR3: CSAPYLEKLFF. For the CDR3, the DNA is TGCAGTGCTCCCTATCTTGAAAAACTGTTTTTT.